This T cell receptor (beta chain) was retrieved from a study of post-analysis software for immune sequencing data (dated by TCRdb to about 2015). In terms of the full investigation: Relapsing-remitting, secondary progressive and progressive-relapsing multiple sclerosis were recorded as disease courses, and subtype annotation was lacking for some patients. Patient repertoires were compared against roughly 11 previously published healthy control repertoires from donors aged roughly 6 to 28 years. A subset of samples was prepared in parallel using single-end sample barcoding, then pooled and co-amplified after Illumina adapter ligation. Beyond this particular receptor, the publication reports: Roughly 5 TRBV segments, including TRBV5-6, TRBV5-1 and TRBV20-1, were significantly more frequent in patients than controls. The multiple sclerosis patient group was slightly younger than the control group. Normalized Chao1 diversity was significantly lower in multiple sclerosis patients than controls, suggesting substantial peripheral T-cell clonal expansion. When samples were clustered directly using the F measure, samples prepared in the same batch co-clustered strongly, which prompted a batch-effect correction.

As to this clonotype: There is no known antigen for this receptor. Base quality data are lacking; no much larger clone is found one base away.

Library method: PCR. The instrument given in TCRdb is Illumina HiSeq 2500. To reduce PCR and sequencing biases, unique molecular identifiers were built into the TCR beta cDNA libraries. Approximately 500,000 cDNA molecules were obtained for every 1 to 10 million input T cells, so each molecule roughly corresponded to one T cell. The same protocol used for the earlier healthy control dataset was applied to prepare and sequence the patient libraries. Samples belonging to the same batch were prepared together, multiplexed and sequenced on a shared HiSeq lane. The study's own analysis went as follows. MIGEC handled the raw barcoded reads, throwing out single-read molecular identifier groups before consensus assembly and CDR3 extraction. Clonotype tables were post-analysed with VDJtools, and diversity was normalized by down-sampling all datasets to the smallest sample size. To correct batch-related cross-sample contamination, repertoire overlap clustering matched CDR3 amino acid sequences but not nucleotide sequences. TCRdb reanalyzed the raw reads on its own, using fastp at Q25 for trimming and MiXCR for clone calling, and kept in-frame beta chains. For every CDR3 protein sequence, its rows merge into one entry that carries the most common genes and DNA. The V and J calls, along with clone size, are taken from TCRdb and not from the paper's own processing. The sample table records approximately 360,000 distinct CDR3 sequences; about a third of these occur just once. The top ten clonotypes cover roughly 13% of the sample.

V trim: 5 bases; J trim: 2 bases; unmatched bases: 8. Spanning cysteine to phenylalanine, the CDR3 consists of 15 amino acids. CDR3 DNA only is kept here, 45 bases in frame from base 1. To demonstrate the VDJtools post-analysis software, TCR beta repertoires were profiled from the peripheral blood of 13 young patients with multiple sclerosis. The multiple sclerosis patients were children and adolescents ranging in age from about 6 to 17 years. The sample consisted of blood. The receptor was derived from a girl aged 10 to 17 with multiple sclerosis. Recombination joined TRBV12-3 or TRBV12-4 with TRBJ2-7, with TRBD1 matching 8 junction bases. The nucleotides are TGTGCCAGCAGTATCGGGACAGGCGGACCCTACGAGCAGTACTTC. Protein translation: CASSIGTGGPYEQYF.